The 14 T cell receptor beta chains below were found in one sample sequenced in a study of Graves' ophthalmopathy and Graves' hyperthyroidism. RNA transcripts were the source from which TCR beta CDR3 regions were amplified. HTBI primers primed a first-round RT-PCR, and a second-round multiplex PCR followed. Via MiXCR, TCRdb re-called the multiplex PCR reads, giving one row per CDR3 protein. The sample has about 640,000 distinct CDR3 sequences; just over 40% are singletons. Specimen: peripheral blood. These receptors originate from an adult man with Graves' ophthalmopathy.

In its sample, this clonotype was seen a few times. V gene TRBV7-3 combines with J gene TRBJ2-5; D is possibly TRBD2 (6 bases). The CDR3 contains 15 residues. Germline CDR1 is SGHTA and CDR2 is FQGTGA. The germline V and J ends were trimmed by 1 base and 1 base, with 10 bases remaining between them. The CDR3 bases are TGTGCCAGCAGCTTAAGGGCGGGGATCCAAGAGACCCAGTACTTC. This translates into CASSLRAGIQETQYF.

On this clonotype: A clone one base away is much larger, so this may be a read error. CDR3 loop: CASSPPRDTTCGYTF. The CDR3 DNA reads TGTGCCAGCAGTCCTCCGCGGGACACAACGTGTGGCTACACCTTC. This chain connects TRBV10-2 to TRBJ1-2, with D perhaps matching TRBD1 (6 bases). Germline assignment: CDR1 WSHSY and CDR2 SAAADI. The CDR3 is 15 amino acids.

This clonotype was found many times. The chain links TRBV9 to TRBJ1-2; no firm D call. Germline V gives CDR1 SGDLS, CDR2 YYNGEE. The CDR3 spans 18 residues. Trimming removed 1 base at V and 7 bases at J, with 26 bases between. This CDR3 reads CASSVPTLEPKEPGGYTF. The CDR3 bases are TGTGCCAGCAGCGTACCCACCTTAGAACCGAAAGAGCCCGGTGGCTACACCTTC.

Ten or more counts support this clonotype. The chain employs TRBV6-6 and TRBJ2-7; D might be TRBD1 or TRBD2, each matching 5 bases. The CDR3 has 14 amino acids. CDR1 MNHNY and CDR2 SVGAGI come from the germline V gene (reference sequence). Trimming stripped 8 bases from V and 0 bases from J, with 14 bases between. This chain's CDR3 is CASHPGGTSYEQYF. The DNA for the CDR3 is TGTGCCAGCCACCCCGGTGGGACCTCCTACGAGCAGTACTTC.

This clonotype has a count of ten or more. The chain joins TRBV10-3 to TRBJ2-6; weak D call: TRBD2 (7 bases). The ends were cut back, 7 bases at V and 1 base at J, with 23 bases in the middle. Looked up from germline, CDR1 is ENHRY and CDR2 is SYGVKD. The CDR3 contains 19 residues. The CDR3 nucleotides are TGTGCCATCACCCCGGGGGGCAGGGCGAGCGAGTCTGGGGCCAACGTCCTGACTTTC. Residues: CAITPGGRASESGANVLTF.

This clonotype was detected ten times or more. The chain has TRBV7-2 and TRBJ1-5, with D perhaps TRBD1 (6 bases). The CDR3 spans 19 residues. Germline lookup yields CDR1 SGHTA and CDR2 FQGNSA. The V gene lost 1 base and the J gene lost 5 bases, with 24 bases spanning the gap. CDR3 sequence: CASSLVRGRGLVSDQPQHF. The CDR3 DNA reads TGTGCCAGCAGCTTAGTGCGGGGCAGGGGTTTGGTTTCGGATCAGCCCCAGCATTTT. Full variable domain (remainder filled in from reference TRBV7-2 and TRBJ1-5): GAGVSQSPSNKVTEKGKDVELRCDPISGHTALYWYRQSLGQGLEFLIYFQGNSAPDKSGLPSDRFSAERTGGSVSTLTIQRTQQEDSAVYLCASSLVRGRGLVSDQPQHFGDGTRLSIL.

Of note for this clonotype: Just one base apart from a much larger clone, this may be a read error. This rearrangement joins TRBV12-3 or TRBV12-4 to TRBJ1-3; D is perhaps TRBD1 (6 bases). This CDR3 comprises 15 residues. The CDR3 DNA reads as TGTGCCAGCAGCTTAGGGGGAATTGCTGGAAACACCATATATTTT. It encodes CASSLGGIAGNTIYF.

The sample holds many counts of this clonotype. The chain is built from TRBV2 and TRBJ1-6, with 8 positions matching TRBD1. Germline loops: CDR1 SNHLY, CDR2 FYNNEI. This CDR3 is built from 14 residues. Germline trimming cut 6 bases from V and 8 bases from J; bases unmatched to any gene: 6. The CDR3 sequence: CASRTGTGYSPLHF. CDR3 sequence (DNA): TGTGCCAGCAGAACCGGGACAGGTTATTCACCCCTCCACTTT.

The J gene is TRBJ1-1, the V gene TRBV7-4, with D possibly being TRBD1 (5 bases). CDR3 length: 15 residues. Per the germline V gene, CDR1 is SGHVT and CDR2 is SQSDAQ. V was shortened by 8 bases and J by 7 bases, with 23 bases between the two germline ends. The CDR3 DNA is TGTGCCAGCTCCCCGGGGGACCTAGAGAGAGGTGAAGCTTTCTTT. It codes for CASSPGDLERGEAFF.

The rearrangement joins TRBV25-1 to TRBJ2-1, with 8 bases matching TRBD1. Trimming cost V 9 bases and J 5 bases; bases outside gene matches: 9. The CDR3 covers 14 residues. CDR1 MGHDK and CDR2 SYGVNS come from the germline V gene. CDR3 sequence: CASTQTGEDNEQFF. CDR3 DNA: TGTGCCAGTACGCAGACAGGGGAAGACAATGAGCAGTTCTTC. Supplemented by reference TRBV25-1 and TRBJ2-1, the full variable domain reads EADIYQTPRYLVIGTGKKITLECSQTMGHDKMYWYQQDPGMELHLIHYSYGVNSTEKGDLSSESTVSRIRTEHFPLTLESARPSHTSQYLCASTQTGEDNEQFFGPGTRLTVL.

This chain uses TRBV25-1 with TRBJ2-3; possibly TRBD2 for D (7 bases). Germline assignment: CDR1 MGHDK and CDR2 SYGVNS. V gave up 3 bases and J gave up 2 bases, with 21 bases separating them. The length of the CDR3 is 18 residues. CDR3 sequence: CASSEVGRGPRYTDTQYF. The CDR3 coding sequence is TGTGCCAGCAGTGAGGTTGGGCGGGGGCCCCGTTACACAGATACGCAGTATTTT.

To note about this clonotype: This may be a read error: a much more frequent sequence differs by one nucleotide. CDR3 region: CASLMTGGKKTQYF. CDR3 DNA: TGTGCCAGCCTGATGACAGGCGGGAAAAAGACCCAGTACTTC. This rearrangement joins TRBV12-3 or TRBV12-4 to TRBJ2-5; tentatively, D is TRBD1 or TRBD2 (6 bases each). V lost 8 bases, J lost 6 bases, and 19 bases lay in between. The CDR3 covers 14 residues.

The V gene is TRBV7-2, the J gene TRBJ1-1; no reliable D call. Deletions cut 11 bases from V and 6 bases from J, with 16 bases between. This CDR3 contains 12 residues. Germline-derived CDR1 and CDR2 are SGHTA and FQGNSA. The CDR3 bases are TGTGCCTGGAGTGTACGCCGGGCTGAAGCTTTCTTT. Amino acid sequence: CAWSVRRAEAFF. Variable domain in full (rest from reference TRBV7-2 and TRBJ1-1): GAGVSQSPSNKVTEKGKDVELRCDPISGHTALYWYRQSLGQGLEFLIYFQGNSAPDKSGLPSDRFSAERTGGSVSTLTIQRTQQEDSAVYLCAWSVRRAEAFFGQGTRLTVV.

The chain joins TRBV29-1 to TRBJ2-7; 12 positions match TRBD1. The CDR3 runs 14 residues. Germline V lookup: CDR1 SQVTM, CDR2 ANQGSEA. Losses at the gene ends were 2 bases for V and 7 bases for J; bases not matched to a gene: 6. CDR3 amino acids: CSVETGQGASEQYF. The CDR3 region has the DNA TGCAGCGTTGAAACGGGACAGGGGGCGAGTGAGCAGTACTTC.